Listed below are T cell receptor beta chains from one sample, sequenced in a study of shared clonotypes between healthy human individuals. The method was immunoSEQ multiplex PCR; TCRdb's version includes in-frame clones alone and lacks a portion of them. The sample contains 1.4 million to 1.5 million clones, approximately 97% of which appear only once. The sequencing input was naive CD4+ T cells sorted from blood. These receptors came from a man under 40 in good health. Both conserved end residues are part of each CDR3. D genes are given only for firm matches. Size tells how often a clone was seen (once, few, many) or the class of an expanded clone, and some rows leave it out.

D	length	V	J	size	CDR3	DNA
TRBD1	13	TRBV5-1	TRBJ1-2	.	CASSTGARGGYTF	TGCGCCAGCAGTACAGGGGCTAGAGGTGGCTACACCTTC
.	14	TRBV10-2	TRBJ1-5	.	CASSSGLSNQPQHF	TGCGCCAGCAGTTCCGGATTGAGCAATCAGCCCCAGCATTTT
.	13	TRBV5-4	TRBJ2-1	few	CASSLDPSAEQFF	TGTGCCAGCAGCTTGGACCCTAGCGCTGAGCAGTTCTTC
.	14	TRBV5-5	TRBJ1-4	.	CASSLVPQDEKLFF	TGTGCCAGCAGCTTGGTCCCCCAGGATGAAAAACTGTTTTTT
.	14	TRBV5-4	TRBJ2-7	once	CASSSYQGLDEQYF	TGTGCCAGCAGCTCATACCAGGGTTTAGACGAGCAGTACTTC
TRBD1	15	TRBV18	TRBJ1-1	.	CASSRQQGLNTEAFF	TGTGCCAGCTCACGACAACAGGGGTTGAACACTGAAGCTTTCTTT
.	13	TRBV4-2	TRBJ1-1	.	CASSRTVNTEAFF	TGTGCCAGCAGCCGGACAGTAAACACTGAAGCTTTCTTT
.	14	TRBV2	TRBJ2-7	.	CASSLADIVYEQYF	TGTGCCAGCAGTTTAGCGGATATCGTCTACGAGCAGTACTTC
.	13	TRBV28	TRBJ1-2	.	CASSFTGHYGYTF	TGTGCCAGCAGTTTTACCGGGCACTATGGCTACACCTTC
.	14	TRBV7-3	TRBJ2-2	.	CASSSTRGPGELFF	TGTGCCAGCAGCTCCACGCGGGGTCCCGGGGAGCTGTTTTTT
TRBD2	15	TRBV29-1	TRBJ2-2	.	CSVSRLAGDTGELFF	TGCAGCGTTTCCAGACTAGCGGGAGACACCGGGGAGCTGTTTTTT
TRBD2	15	TRBV10-3	TRBJ2-1	.	CAISESAGGLNEQFF	TGTGCCATCAGTGAGTCTGCGGGGGGCCTCAATGAGCAGTTCTTC
.	16	TRBV19	TRBJ2-2	.	CASSIDLVSVGGELFF	TGTGCCAGTAGTATAGATCTCGTGTCAGTTGGCGGGGAGCTGTTTTTT
.	15	TRBV4-1	TRBJ1-5	.	CASSPVPGVVQPQHF	TGCGCCAGCAGCCCAGTACCAGGGGTGGTTCAGCCCCAGCATTTT
.	15	TRBV5-4	TRBJ2-5	.	CASSLERRAQETQYF	TGTGCCAGCAGCTTGGAAAGGCGAGCCCAAGAGACCCAGTACTTC
.	14	TRBV7-3	TRBJ2-1	.	CASSLIRANNEQFF	TGTGCCAGCAGCTTAATCAGGGCGAACAATGAGCAGTTCTTC
.	15	TRBV6-4	TRBJ2-3	.	CASSGRFGSSDTQYF	TGTGCCAGCAGTGGCCGGTTCGGGTCCTCAGATACGCAGTATTTT
TRBD2	15	TRBV7-9	TRBJ2-1	.	CASSLAGTSHNEQFF	TGTGCCAGCAGCTTAGCAGGGACTAGTCACAATGAGCAGTTCTTC
.	13	TRBV5-1	TRBJ2-2	.	CASSSQGTGELFF	TGCGCCAGCAGCTCTCAGGGAACCGGGGAGCTGTTTTTT
.	16	TRBV19	TRBJ2-4	.	CASSMGRNLAKNIQYF	TGTGCCAGTAGTATGGGGCGCAATCTAGCCAAAAACATTCAGTACTTC
TRBD1	16	TRBV19	TRBJ1-2	.	CASKGVQGRTNYGYTF	TGTGCCAGTAAAGGGGTACAGGGGAGGACTAACTATGGCTACACCTTC
TRBD1	15	TRBV5-1	TRBJ1-2	.	CASSPGDRPNYGYTF	TGCGCCAGCAGCCCGGGGGACAGACCTAACTATGGCTACACCTTC
.	14	TRBV5-4	TRBJ1-4	.	CASSLHNSHEKLFF	TGTGCCAGCAGCTTGCACAACAGTCATGAAAAACTGTTTTTT
.	14	TRBV7-9	TRBJ1-3	.	CASRTTGSGNTIYF	TGTGCCAGCAGAACCACAGGTTCAGGAAACACCATATATTTT
.	11	TRBV29-1	TRBJ2-1	.	CSGDSVNEQFF	TGCAGCGGGGATAGTGTCAATGAGCAGTTCTTC
TRBD1	17	TRBV7-8	TRBJ2-6	.	CASRVWDRGSGANVLTF	TGTGCCAGCAGAGTATGGGACAGGGGCTCTGGGGCCAACGTCCTGACTTTC
.	14	TRBV5-5	TRBJ2-7	.	CASSSGTPRREQYF	TGTGCCAGCAGCTCCGGGACTCCGCGGCGCGAGCAGTACTTC
TRBD1	17	TRBV5-8	TRBJ2-5	once	CASSFGRQGASQETQYF	TGTGCCAGCAGCTTCGGTAGACAGGGGGCCTCCCAAGAGACCCAGTACTTC
TRBD2	13	TRBV30	TRBJ2-7	.	CAGVASGTYEQYF	TGTGCTGGCGTGGCTAGCGGGACGTACGAGCAGTACTTC
.	14	TRBV28	TRBJ2-1	.	CASADYSGYNEQFF	TGTGCCAGCGCCGACTACTCCGGCTACAATGAGCAGTTCTTC
.	13	TRBV15	TRBJ1-5	.	CATSSSPKEPQHF	TGTGCCACCAGCAGCTCCCCTAAAGAGCCCCAGCATTTT
.	14	TRBV4-1	TRBJ1-1	once	CASSQGGKNTEAFF	TGCGCCAGCAGCCAAGGAGGGAAGAACACTGAAGCTTTCTTT